Presented here are 27 T cell receptor beta chains from one specimen sequenced in a study of response to subunit inactivated influenza vaccine. TCRdb analysed the RT-PCR reads with MiXCR anew, one entry per CDR3 protein. In the table there are around 580,000 distinct CDR3 sequences, over 9.5% of which are singletons. The sample consisted of PBMCs from blood, taken on the day of vaccination. The receptors originated from a man in his fifties who received an inactivated influenza vaccine.

This chain links TRBV6-2 or TRBV6-3 with TRBJ2-1; TRBD1 agrees at 7 bases. V trimming: 4 bases; J trimming: 4 bases; junction bases outside the gene matches: 7. Germline V gives CDR1 MNHEY, CDR2 SVGEGT. The CDR3 length is 15 residues. This CDR3 reads CASSSGTVPYNEQFF. In nucleotides, the CDR3 is TGTGCCAGCAGTTCCGGGACAGTCCCTTACAATGAGCAGTTCTTC.

This clonotype was seen many times. V and J are TRBV6-1 and TRBJ1-5, with D maybe TRBD1 (6 bases). The V and J ends lost 6 bases and 4 bases respectively, with 10 bases between them. Germline CDR1 reads MNHNS; CDR2 reads SASEGT. The CDR3 is made up of 13 amino acids. CDR3 coding DNA: TGTGCCAGCAGCGGACAGCAAAATCAGCCCCAGCATTTT. Amino acid sequence: CASSGQQNQPQHF.

This clonotype was seen at least ten times. This CDR3 is CASTRSTDTQYF. The CDR3 bases are TGTGCCAGCACCCGGAGCACAGATACGCAGTATTTT. The chain joins TRBV2 to TRBJ2-3; unclear D gene. The germline V gene has CDR1 SNHLY and CDR2 FYNNEI. V was cut by 7 bases and J by 0 bases, with 5 bases left in between. The CDR3 has 12 amino acids.

This clonotype has just a few counts. This chain connects TRBV7-3 to TRBJ1-2; TRBD1 is a possible D gene (5 bases). The CDR3 is 15 amino acids. Germline V lookup: CDR1 SGHTA, CDR2 FQGTGA. V dropped 5 bases and J dropped 5 bases, with 18 bases sitting between them. The CDR3 DNA reads TGTGCCAGCAGCCCCGGACACGCCGAGGCGTATGGCTACACCTTC. The encoded protein is CASSPGHAEAYGYTF.

This clonotype has just a few counts. This chain joins TRBV5-1 and TRBJ1-4; 7 nucleotides align to TRBD1. Germline lookup yields CDR1 SGHRS and CDR2 YFSETQ. This CDR3 comprises 15 residues. V lost 0 bases and J lost 7; bases outside the gene matches: 6. The CDR3 DNA follows: TGCGCCAGCAGCTTGGGACAGGGAAGAGTTGAAAAACTGTTTTTT. Residues: CASSLGQGRVEKLFF. The complete variable domain, with remaining parts taken from reference TRBV5-1 and TRBJ1-4, reads KAGVTQTPRYLIKTRGQQVTLSCSPISGHRSVSWYQQTPGQGLQFLFEYFSETQRNKGNFPGRFSGRQFSNSRSEMNVSTLELGDSALYLCASSLGQGRVEKLFFGSGTQLSVL.

This clonotype was detected only a few times. The chain has TRBV2 and TRBJ2-7; D unclear. Germline CDR1 reads SNHLY; CDR2 reads FYNNEI. The V and J ends lost 8 bases and 3 bases respectively, with 17 bases between them. The CDR3 has 14 residues. Written as DNA, the CDR3 is TGTGCCAGCCGGACCGACACGAAGGGCTACGAGCAGTACTTC. This gives the protein CASRTDTKGYEQYF.

This clonotype came up a few times. The rearrangement joins TRBV15 to TRBJ1-5; maybe TRBD1 (5 bases). Trimming removed 11 bases from V and 0 bases from J, with 20 bases in between. The CDR3 has 16 amino acids. Germline CDR1 and CDR2: LNHNV and YYDKDF (reference sequence). The CDR3 loop reads CAPRQTFVYSNQPQHF. CDR3 coding DNA: TGTGCCCCGAGACAGACCTTCGTTTATAGCAATCAGCCCCAGCATTTT.

The chain has TRBV7-9 and TRBJ2-2, with a weak D call TRBD1 (6 bases). Germline CDR1 reads SEHNR; CDR2 reads FQNEAQ (reference sequence). This CDR3 region has 15 residues. Trimming pared 8 bases from V and 2 bases from J, leaving 15 bases between. CDR3 sequence reads: CASPAPDRNTGELFF. The CDR3 region has the DNA TGTGCCAGCCCGGCCCCGGACAGAAACACCGGGGAGCTGTTTTTT.

V is TRBV6-5 and J is TRBJ2-1; D may match TRBD1 or TRBD2 (6 bases each). There are 12 residues in the CDR3. Per germline, CDR1 MNHEY and CDR2 SVGAGI. Trimming pared 8 bases from V and 2 bases from J, leaving 7 bases between. The CDR3 is CASGGPYNEQFF. The CDR3 nucleotides are TGTGCCAGCGGGGGGCCCTACAATGAGCAGTTCTTC.

This clonotype was observed a few times. The chain has TRBV10-3 and TRBJ2-6, with 11 positions matching TRBD1. Germline V gives CDR1 ENHRY, CDR2 SYGVKD. V shed 0 bases and J 8 bases; nucleotides not matched to a gene: 6. CDR3 length equals 17 residues. CDR3 DNA: TGTGCCATCAGTGAGTCGGGACAGGGGGTTAAGCCCAACGTCCTGACTTTC. Residues: CAISESGQGVKPNVLTF.

The chain employs TRBV27 and TRBJ2-5; D not resolved. The CDR3 sequence is 14 residues long. CDR1 and CDR2 from the germline V gene are MNHEY and SMNVEV (reference sequence). V was trimmed by 6 bases and J by 5 bases, leaving 16 bases between them. The DNA of the CDR3 is TGTGCCAGCAGCCCCTGGGTAGGGTACGAGACCCAGTACTTC. Its translation is CASSPWVGYETQYF.

The chain recombines TRBV29-1 with TRBJ1-4; D is perhaps TRBD1 (5 bases). The V gene lost 6 bases and the J gene lost 0 bases, with 14 bases spanning the gap. Germline V gene data show CDR1 as SQVTM and CDR2 as ANQGSEA. The CDR3 is made up of 15 amino acids. Written as DNA, the CDR3 is TGCAGCGTGACAGCGACCCGTGCAACTAATGAAAAACTGTTTTTT. Its translation is CSVTATRATNEKLFF. Full variable domain (missing parts from reference TRBV29-1 and TRBJ1-4): SAVISQKPSRDICQRGTSLTIQCQVDSQVTMMFWYRQQPGQSLTLIATANQGSEATYESGFVIDKFPISRPNLTFSTLTVSNMSPEDSSIYLCSVTATRATNEKLFFGSGTQLSVL.

This clonotype was observed at least ten times. This chain links TRBV28 with TRBJ2-6; D is possibly TRBD2 (6 bases). The V end was cut by 3 bases, the J end by 0 bases, with 12 bases between. CDR3 length: 17 residues. Per germline, CDR1 MDHEN and CDR2 SYDVKM. CDR3 in DNA: TGTGCCAGCAGTTTTCGGGGACTTCCCTCTGGGGCCAACGTCCTGACTTTC. Protein sequence: CASSFRGLPSGANVLTF. The full variable domain, completed using reference TRBV28 and TRBJ2-6, is DVKVTQSSRYLVKRTGEKVFLECVQDMDHENMFWYRQDPGLGLRLIYFSYDVKMKEKGDIPEGYSVSREKKERFSLILESASTNQTSMYLCASSFRGLPSGANVLTFGAGSRLTVL.

V usage is TRBV12-3 or TRBV12-4 and J usage is TRBJ2-1; D unclear. V was shortened by 7 bases and J by 0 bases, with 10 bases between the two germline ends. The CDR3 runs 14 residues. The CDR3 region is CASIRQSSYNEQFF. As DNA, the CDR3 is TGTGCCAGCATCAGGCAGAGCTCCTACAATGAGCAGTTCTTC.

This clonotype was observed a handful of times. The CDR3 DNA sequence: TGCAGTGCTAGTGGGCGGCTGACCCATCAGCCCCAGCATTTT. Its translation: CSASGRLTHQPQHF. This rearrangement joins TRBV20-1 to TRBJ1-5, with D uncertain. This CDR3 contains 14 residues. Germline CDR1 reads DFQATT; CDR2 reads SNEGSKA (reference sequence). Trimming stripped 3 bases from V and 5 bases from J, with 14 bases between.

At least ten counts were recorded for this clonotype. J is TRBJ2-2 and V is TRBV7-2, with TRBD2 matching over 9 bases. Trimming cost V 5 bases and J 6 bases; bases outside gene matches: 7. CDR1 is SGHTA and CDR2 is FQGNSA in the germline V gene. This CDR3 is 15 amino acids long. CDR3 in DNA: TGTGCCAGCAGCCCACGGGTAGCGGGAGCCGGGGAGCTGTTTTTT. As protein: CASSPRVAGAGELFF.

This clonotype was recorded at least ten times. The chain joins TRBV7-2 to TRBJ2-4; D is possibly TRBD2 (5 bases). V lost 5 bases, J lost 6 bases, and 11 bases lay in between. The germline CDR1 and CDR2 sequences are SGHTA and FQGNSA. CDR3 size: 13 residues. The DNA of the CDR3 is TGTGCCAGCAGCCCATCGGCGGGAAACATTCAGTACTTC. Translating gives CASSPSAGNIQYF.

This clonotype has just a few counts. The chain carries TRBV5-1 and TRBJ2-1; no firm D call. Trimming removed 2 bases at V and 7 bases at J, with 10 bases between. Germline loops: CDR1 SGHRS, CDR2 YFSETQ. The CDR3 sequence is 13 residues long. The chain's CDR3 is CASSLGRTNEQFF. For the CDR3, the DNA is TGCGCCAGCAGCTTAGGCAGAACGAATGAGCAGTTCTTC.

This clonotype was counted a few times. The chain carries TRBV7-2 and TRBJ2-3, with D uncertain. Trimming took off 11 bases at V and 9 bases at J, with 9 bases between the two ends. Germline CDR1 and CDR2: SGHTA and FQGNSA. The CDR3 loop spans 9 amino acids. CDR3 nucleotide sequence: TGTGCCTATCTGCTCACGCAGTATTTT. It specifies CAYLLTQYF.

This chain connects TRBV28 to TRBJ2-7; possibly TRBD1 or TRBD2 for D (6 bases each). CDR3 length: 14 amino acids. V lost 3 bases and J lost 3, with 12 bases in between. From germline, CDR1 is MDHEN and CDR2 SYDVKM. The CDR3 here is CASSFRGADYEQYF. The CDR3 region has the DNA TGTGCCAGCAGTTTTAGGGGGGCCGACTACGAGCAGTACTTC. The entire variable domain, with the rest obtained from reference TRBV28 and TRBJ2-7, is as follows: DVKVTQSSRYLVKRTGEKVFLECVQDMDHENMFWYRQDPGLGLRLIYFSYDVKMKEKGDIPEGYSVSREKKERFSLILESASTNQTSMYLCASSFRGADYEQYFGPGTRLTVT.

This clonotype has only a few counts. The CDR3 protein is CAGGRGSSSYNEQFF. CDR3 in DNA: TGTGCCGGAGGCAGGGGTTCTAGCTCCTACAATGAGCAGTTCTTC. The gene calls are TRBV6-1 and TRBJ2-1, with D perhaps TRBD1 (6 bases). The ends were cut back, 11 bases at V and 0 bases at J, with 17 bases in the middle. The CDR3 is 15 amino acids. From germline, CDR1 is MNHNS and CDR2 SASEGT.

CDR3: CASNAGRWETQYF. In DNA form, the CDR3 reads TGTGCCAGCAATGCCGGAAGATGGGAGACCCAGTACTTC. The rearrangement links TRBV7-8 to TRBJ2-5; no clear D gene. This CDR3 spans 13 amino acids. V lost 7 bases and J lost 5, with 14 bases in between. Germline CDR1 reads SGHVS; CDR2 reads FQNEAQ.

This clonotype was observed a handful of times. CDR3 in amino acids: CAISNYFSGRAYNEQFF. CDR3 nucleotide sequence: TGTGCCATCAGCAATTACTTTAGCGGGAGGGCCTACAATGAGCAGTTCTTC. The chain links TRBV10-3 to TRBJ2-1; 11 positions match TRBD2. The J segment lost 2 bases and the V segment lost 6 bases, leaving 9 bases of the junction unmatched. The CDR3 loop spans 17 amino acids. Germline CDR1 and CDR2: ENHRY and SYGVKD.

This sequence joins TRBV6-5 and TRBJ1-1; D uncertain. The V end lost 4 bases, the J end lost 6 bases, and 27 bases lay between the germline ends. The CDR3 has 18 amino acids. Germline CDR1 is MNHEY and CDR2 is SVGAGI. CDR3 in amino acids: CASSFSRTISLGLSEAFF. The DNA for the CDR3 is TGTGCCAGCAGTTTTTCGCGTACCATAAGCTTGGGTTTGTCTGAAGCTTTCTTT.

This clonotype occurred many times. The V and J genes are TRBV29-1 and TRBJ2-7, with no clear D. CDR3 length equals 12 residues. With 6 bases removed from V and 0 bases from J, the gap between germline ends came to 9 bases. Germline assignment: CDR1 SQVTM and CDR2 ANQGSEA. This CDR3 is CSVRLSSYEQYF. The CDR3, as DNA: TGCAGCGTCAGACTGAGCTCCTACGAGCAGTACTTC.

In its sample, this clonotype was seen many times. This rearrangement joins TRBV10-3 to TRBJ2-7; perhaps TRBD2 as D (5 bases). The CDR3 totals 14 residues. Germline loops: CDR1 ENHRY, CDR2 SYGVKD. Trimming cost V 6 bases and J 0 bases, with 12 bases left between them. CDR3 residues: CAISPGSASYEQYF. The CDR3 DNA reads as TGTGCCATCAGCCCGGGATCAGCCTCCTACGAGCAGTACTTC.

The chain is built from TRBV11-2 and TRBJ2-7; TRBD1 might be the D (5 bases). The CDR3 extends over 18 amino acids. Germline V CDR1 and CDR2: SGHAT, FQNNGV. V was clipped by 5 bases and J by 0 bases, with 23 bases between them. The CDR3 protein is CASSHSRLWGSSSYEQYF. In DNA, the CDR3 is TGTGCCAGCAGCCATTCCAGGTTATGGGGCTCGAGCTCCTACGAGCAGTACTTC.